These 22 T cell receptor beta chains share one sample of origin, sequenced in a study of control samples from healthy donors and cancer patients. Here immunoSEQ multiplex PCR was the method, and the copy in TCRdb shows in-frame clones only, minus some. The sample carries under 150,000 clones, 85% to 90% recorded once. The sequenced sample consisted of PBMCs. The receptors come from a woman in her fifties or sixties with colorectal cancer.

The rearrangement joins TRBV18 to TRBJ1-1; no clear D gene. Per the germline V gene, CDR1 is KGHSH and CDR2 is LQKENI. The CDR3 sequence is 13 residues long. Trimming stripped 6 bases from V and 1 base from J, with 9 bases between. The CDR3, as DNA: TGTGCCAGCTCGGGAGGTCAGAACACTGAAGCTTTCTTT. Its protein product is CASSGGQNTEAFF. Combining the CDR3 with reference TRBV18 and TRBJ1-1 gives the whole variable domain NAGVMQNPRHLVRRRGQEARLRCSPMKGHSHVYWYRQLPEEGLKFMVYLQKENIIDESGMPKERFSAEFPKEGPSILRIQQVVRGDSAAYFCASSGGQNTEAFFGQGTRLTVV.

V usage is TRBV14 and J usage is TRBJ1-4; D is possibly TRBD1 (5 bases). V lost 4 bases and J 3 bases, leaving 9 bases between the germline ends. Germline CDR1 reads SGHDN; CDR2 reads FVKESK. This CDR3 comprises 14 residues. DNA for the CDR3: TGTGCCAGCAGCCTATCGGGGCCTAATGAAAAACTGTTTTTT. Translating gives CASSLSGPNEKLFF.

The chain carries TRBV6-2 or TRBV6-3 and TRBJ2-1; 10 nucleotides match TRBD2. After removal of 4 bases from V and 2 bases from J, the junction contained 5 bases not matched to a gene. This CDR3 comprises 16 residues. In germline, CDR1 is MNHEY, CDR2 SVGEGT. The CDR3 here is CASSLAGGLTYNEQFF. Written as DNA, the CDR3 is TGTGCCAGCAGTTTAGCGGGAGGCCTCACCTACAATGAGCAGTTCTTC.

The rearrangement joins TRBV11-1 to TRBJ2-7; possibly TRBD1 for D (5 bases). The CDR3 totals 14 residues. CDR1 is SGHAT and CDR2 is FQDESV in the germline V gene (reference sequence). V lost 2 bases and J 2 bases, leaving 10 bases between the germline ends. CDR3 coding DNA: TGTGCCAGCAGCTTACCCCCAGGGCCCTACGAGCAGTACTTC. It encodes CASSLPPGPYEQYF. Full variable domain (rest looked up from reference TRBV11-1 and TRBJ2-7): EAEVAQSPRYKITEKSQAVAFWCDPISGHATLYWYRQILGQGPELLVQFQDESVVDDSQLPKDRFSAERLKGVDSTLKIQPAELGDSAMYLCASSLPPGPYEQYFGPGTRLTVT.

V gene TRBV7-2 combines with J gene TRBJ1-3; the D gene is possibly TRBD1 (5 bases). Trimming stripped 5 bases from V and 4 bases from J, with 12 bases between. The length of the CDR3 is 14 residues. Germline CDR1 reads SGHTA; CDR2 reads FQGNSA. In DNA form, the CDR3 reads TGTGCCAGCAGCCCTTCGGGGGGGGGAAACACCATATATTTT. Translation gives CASSPSGGGNTIYF.

J is TRBJ2-3 and V is TRBV28, with a weak D call TRBD2 (5 bases). V lost 6 bases, J lost 1 base, and 17 bases lay in between. Germline CDR1 reads MDHEN; CDR2 reads SYDVKM. The CDR3 loop spans 16 amino acids. Written as DNA, the CDR3 is TGTGCCAGCAGCTCCCGAGCGGTGGGAGGCACAGATACGCAGTATTTT. Amino acids: CASSSRAVGGTDTQYF.

This chain links TRBV5-1 with TRBJ2-6; D unclear. The CDR3 contains 14 residues. V gave up 6 bases and J gave up 2 bases, with 9 bases separating them. The germline CDR1 and CDR2 sequences are SGHRS and YFSETQ. The CDR3: CASTPAAGANVLTF. CDR3 coding DNA: TGCGCCAGCACCCCCGCGGCTGGGGCCAACGTCCTGACTTTC.

This chain uses TRBV9 with TRBJ1-2; weak D call: TRBD1 (6 bases). From germline, CDR1 is SGDLS and CDR2 YYNGEE. This CDR3 spans 16 amino acids. Trimming removed 4 bases from V and 5 bases from J, with 21 bases in between. In DNA, the CDR3 is TGTGCCAGCAGCCTTGCGGGGGCAGGGGCGTCATATGGCTACACCTTC. Its protein is CASSLAGAGASYGYTF.

This rearrangement joins TRBV12-5 to TRBJ2-7, with D hard to call. The V gene lost 7 bases and the J gene lost 5 bases, with 15 bases spanning the gap. The CDR3 loop spans 13 amino acids. The germline V gene encodes CDR1 LGHNT and CDR2 FRNRAP. The DNA of the CDR3 is TGTGCTAGTGCCTTCGACTCATTCCACGAGCAGTACTTC. This translates into CASAFDSFHEQYF.

This rearrangement joins TRBV2 to TRBJ2-5, with TRBD1 as a possible D gene (5 bases). Germline V gives CDR1 SNHLY, CDR2 FYNNEI. Trimming left V 4 bases short and J 7 bases short, with 16 bases between. The CDR3 sequence is 14 residues long. In DNA form, the CDR3 reads TGTGCCAGCAGTGGTGGCAGGGCGGACCCGACCCAGTACTTC. The encoded protein is CASSGGRADPTQYF.

The J gene is TRBJ2-7, the V gene TRBV7-6, with 8 bases aligning to TRBD2. The germline gives CDR1 SGHVS, CDR2 FNYEAQ. The CDR3 totals 16 residues. The J segment lost 3 bases and the V segment lost 2 bases, leaving 9 bases of the junction unmatched. In nucleotides, the CDR3 is TGTGCCAGCAGCTTAAGACCCGGGAGGGAGAGCTACGAGCAGTACTTC. This encodes CASSLRPGRESYEQYF.

This clone was recorded only once. The V call is TRBV7-2, the J call TRBJ2-7; perhaps TRBD2 as D (5 bases). There are 14 residues in the CDR3. Trimming removed 5 bases from V and 3 bases from J, with 14 bases in between. Germline assignment: CDR1 SGHTA and CDR2 FQGNSA. The CDR3 DNA sequence: TGTGCCAGCAGCCTCGGGATAGGCCGCTACGAGCAGTACTTC. It codes for CASSLGIGRYEQYF.

J is TRBJ2-2 and V is TRBV2, with 10 bases lining up with TRBD1. V lost 5 bases to trimming and J lost 2 bases; unmatched junction nucleotides: 2. Germline V lookup: CDR1 SNHLY, CDR2 FYNNEI. This CDR3 region has 15 residues. CDR3: CASSRTGGNTGELFF. The CDR3 nucleotides are TGTGCCAGCAGTAGGACAGGGGGAAACACCGGGGAGCTGTTTTTT.

The J gene is TRBJ1-6, the V gene TRBV5-6; D gene ambiguous. There are 14 residues in the CDR3. Germline lookup yields CDR1 SGHDT and CDR2 YYEEEE. Trimming removed 2 bases at V and 8 bases at J, with 11 bases between. The CDR3 is CASSFGVFDSPLHF. The CDR3 DNA reads TGTGCCAGCAGCTTCGGGGTCTTTGATTCACCCCTCCACTTT.

This clone was counted a few times. The gene calls are TRBV19 and TRBJ2-7; the match to TRBD1 covers 7 bases. This CDR3 comprises 14 residues. Germline V CDR1 and CDR2: LNHDA, SQIVND (reference sequence). V was pared by 5 bases and J by 3 bases, with 7 bases of the junction left unmatched. The CDR3 nucleotides read TGTGCCAGTAGTCCACAGACAGGGAGCTACGAGCAGTACTTC. It is translated as CASSPQTGSYEQYF.

This clone was detected only once. CDR3 sequence (DNA): TGTGCCAGCAGCTCGCAGGGGGGAGGAGAGACCCAGTACTTC. As protein: CASSSQGGGETQYF. The chain carries TRBV7-3 and TRBJ2-5, with D perhaps matching TRBD1 (7 bases). Trimming removed 4 bases at V and 4 bases at J, with 13 bases between. This CDR3 contains 14 residues. The V gene's germline CDR1 is SGHTA and CDR2 FQGTGA.

The V call is TRBV30, the J call TRBJ1-2; D is unresolved. CDR3 size: 12 residues. Trimming shortened V by 7 bases and J by 9 bases, and 18 bases separated the two germline ends. Germline CDR1 is GTSNPN and CDR2 is SVGIG (reference sequence). The CDR3, as DNA: TGTGCCTTAGAGTTAGGCGGCCAAAGCTACACCTTC. This encodes CALELGGQSYTF.

This chain connects TRBV7-8 to TRBJ2-3; possible D gene TRBD1, 6 bases. The CDR3 is 13 residues long. The germline V gene encodes CDR1 SGHVS and CDR2 FQNEAQ. Trimming shortened V by 2 bases and J by 4 bases, and 7 bases separated the two germline ends. CDR3 amino acids: CASSLPGADTQYF. DNA of the CDR3: TGTGCCAGCAGCTTACCAGGGGCAGATACGCAGTATTTT.

The chain employs TRBV4-2 and TRBJ2-7, with D perhaps TRBD1 (5 bases). The germline V gene has CDR1 LGHNA and CDR2 YNFKEQ. The CDR3 is 14 residues long. V was pared by 0 bases and J by 6 bases, with 12 bases between. The CDR3 DNA follows: TGTGCCAGCAGCCAAGAAACCCCAGGGTTCGAGCAGTACTTC. This codes for CASSQETPGFEQYF.

CDR3 DNA: TGTGCCTGGAGTGTACGCCAGGGAGGAGTTGAAAAACTGTTTTTT. It yields the protein CAWSVRQGGVEKLFF. The chain links TRBV30 to TRBJ1-4; possibly TRBD1 for D (5 bases). V was pared by 0 bases and J by 7 bases, with 15 bases between. The length of the CDR3 is 15 residues. Germline-derived CDR1 and CDR2 are GTSNPN and SVGIG (reference sequence).

Relative to its sample, this clone is medium-sized. CDR3 DNA sequence: TGTGCCAGCAGCTTTGGGGACAGACATCAGCCCCAGCATTTT. Its translation is CASSFGDRHQPQHF. This chain connects TRBV7-9 to TRBJ1-5, with TRBD1 matching 7 bases. With 3 bases clipped from V and 5 bases from J, the junction kept 4 bases outside the gene matches. The CDR3 sequence is 14 residues long. The germline V gene encodes CDR1 SEHNR and CDR2 FQNEAQ (reference sequence).

The chain couples TRBV5-5 to TRBJ2-7; 7 positions match TRBD1. V trimming: 8 bases; J trimming: 0 bases; junction bases outside the gene matches: 17. The germline gives CDR1 SGHKS, CDR2 YYEKEE (reference sequence). This CDR3 is built from 17 residues. CDR3 sequence reads: CARATSLQGTHSYEQYF. In DNA, the CDR3 is TGTGCCAGAGCCACCTCTTTACAGGGGACCCACTCCTACGAGCAGTACTTC.